Shown below are 8 T cell receptor beta chains from a single sample sequenced in a study of blood T cell repertoires in COVID-19. Only in-frame clones appear in the TCRdb table, and some are missing; sequencing was by immunoSEQ multiplex PCR. Counted here are around 250,000 clones, 86% occurring once; the ten biggest clones make up roughly 8%. The sequencing input was peripheral blood. Receptor source: a man between 40 and 49 years old with active or convalescent COVID-19.

The CDR3 here is CASSVSVGELSYEQYF. The CDR3, as DNA: TGTGCCAGCAGCGTATCGGTCGGGGAACTCTCCTACGAGCAGTACTTC. This sequence joins TRBV9 and TRBJ2-7; possibly TRBD2 for D (5 bases). Trimming removed 1 base at V and 0 bases at J, with 14 bases between. Germline loops: CDR1 SGDLS, CDR2 YYNGEE. The CDR3 extends over 16 amino acids.

This chain connects TRBV7-9 to TRBJ2-5; 14 nucleotides match TRBD2. The CDR3 is made up of 15 amino acids. V was pared by 5 bases and J by 5 bases, with 4 bases of the junction left unmatched. Germline V CDR1 and CDR2: SEHNR, FQNEAQ (reference sequence). This chain's CDR3 is CASSPTSGRAETQYF. The CDR3 coding sequence is TGTGCCAGCAGCCCGACTAGCGGGAGGGCGGAGACCCAGTACTTC.

The chain joins TRBV29-1 to TRBJ1-2, with 9 bases matching TRBD1. CDR3 size: 12 residues. V gave up 7 bases and J gave up 6 bases; unmatched junction bases: 6. CDR1 is SQVTM and CDR2 is ANQGSEA in the germline V gene. The CDR3 nucleotides read TGCAGCGCCGCGGGACAGGGAGATGGCTACACCTTC. This sequence encodes CSAAGQGDGYTF. Full variable domain (rest looked up from reference TRBV29-1 and TRBJ1-2): SAVISQKPSRDICQRGTSLTIQCQVDSQVTMMFWYRQQPGQSLTLIATANQGSEATYESGFVIDKFPISRPNLTFSTLTVSNMSPEDSSIYLCSAAGQGDGYTFGSGTRLTVV.

The rearrangement joins TRBV28 to TRBJ1-1; 7 bases align to TRBD1. V shed 7 bases, J shed 1 base, and the junction held 9 bases outside the gene matches. Germline V gene data show CDR1 as MDHEN and CDR2 as SYDVKM. CDR3 size: 15 residues. DNA for the CDR3: TGTGCCAGCACATACGCGGGACAGAAGAACACTGAAGCTTTCTTT. It specifies CASTYAGQKNTEAFF.

The chain links TRBV2 to TRBJ2-7; a weak D match, TRBD2 (5 bases). The CDR3 is 11 amino acids. The V gene's germline CDR1 is SNHLY and CDR2 FYNNEI. V lost 10 bases and J 6 bases, leaving 13 bases between the germline ends. In nucleotides, the CDR3 is TGTGCCACCCTTACTAGGCGCGAGCAGTACTTC. It yields the protein CATLTRREQYF.

The V and J genes are TRBV6-6 and TRBJ1-4, with 8 bases matching TRBD1. The CDR3 runs to 14 residues. Germline-derived CDR1 and CDR2 are MNHNY and SVGAGI (reference sequence). Unmatched junction bases numbered 9, after V lost 8 bases and J lost 7 bases. The CDR3 spells CASEGQGRGEKLFF. The CDR3, as DNA: TGTGCCAGCGAAGGACAGGGAAGAGGTGAAAAACTGTTTTTT.

The V call is TRBV5-1, the J call TRBJ1-4; TRBD1 aligns across 11 bases. Germline assignment: CDR1 SGHRS and CDR2 YFSETQ. J lost 4 bases, V lost 4 bases, and 3 bases had no gene match. The CDR3 length is 15 residues. The CDR3 nucleotides are TGCGCCAGCAGCCTCGGGACAGGGGGTAATGAAAAACTGTTTTTT. Its translation: CASSLGTGGNEKLFF.

CDR3 amino acids: CASSRGLKETQYF. CDR3 bases: TGTGCCAGCAGTCGAGGACTTAAAGAGACCCAGTACTTC. V usage is TRBV11-3 and J usage is TRBJ2-5, with D possibly being TRBD2 (5 bases). Germline V gene lookup returns CDR1 SGHNT and CDR2 YENEEA. This CDR3 contains 13 residues. V was pared by 6 bases and J by 3 bases, with 11 bases between. Looking up the rest from reference TRBV11-3 and TRBJ2-5 gives the full variable domain: EAGVVQSPRYKIIEKKQPVAFWCNPISGHNTLYWYLQNLGQGPELLIRYENEEAVDDSQLPKDRFSAERLKGVDSTLKIQPAELGDSAVYLCASSRGLKETQYFGPGTRLLVL.